These 21 T cell receptor beta chains were sequenced from one sample in a study of blood T cell repertoires in COVID-19. The assay was immunoSEQ multiplex PCR, and TCRdb's table has in-frame clones only and misses some. The sample shows 150,000 to 200,000 clones, 70% to 90% of them seen only once. The sequenced sample consisted of peripheral blood. The receptor set was obtained from a woman aged 55-70 years with COVID-19, enrolled during active disease.

This sequence joins TRBV7-2 and TRBJ1-2, with D perhaps matching TRBD1 (6 bases). The CDR3 contains 16 residues. Trimming removed 1 base at V and 5 bases at J, with 17 bases between. From germline, CDR1 is SGHTA and CDR2 FQGNSA. CDR3 DNA: TGTGCCAGCAGCTTAGTAGCGGGGGGCGCCCGTTATGGCTACACCTTC. Translated, it gives CASSLVAGGARYGYTF. Full variable domain (remainder filled in from reference TRBV7-2 and TRBJ1-2): GAGVSQSPSNKVTEKGKDVELRCDPISGHTALYWYRQSLGQGLEFLIYFQGNSAPDKSGLPSDRFSAERTGGSVSTLTIQRTQQEDSAVYLCASSLVAGGARYGYTFGSGTRLTVV.

This sequence joins TRBV5-1 and TRBJ2-1; 10 bases agree with TRBD2. V lost 1 base, J lost 5 bases, and 3 bases stayed unmatched. CDR1 is SGHRS, CDR2 YFSETQ, per germline. This CDR3 has 15 amino acids. In DNA, the CDR3 is TGCGCCAGCAGCTTGTGGACTAGCGGCGACAATGAGCAGTTCTTC. This gives the protein CASSLWTSGDNEQFF.

The CDR3 loop is CASSTRTGARGANVLTF. The CDR3 DNA sequence: TGTGCCAGTAGTACAAGGACAGGGGCGCGCGGGGCCAACGTCCTGACTTTC. The chain joins TRBV19 to TRBJ2-6, with 9 bases lining up with TRBD1. Germline CDR1 LNHDA, CDR2 SQIVND (reference sequence). V dropped 4 bases and J dropped 4; count of bases not matched to a gene: 8. The CDR3 is made up of 17 amino acids.

This clone was seen ten or more times. The chain is built from TRBV11-3 and TRBJ2-3, with TRBD2 identical over 7 bases. J was trimmed by 1 base and V by 11 bases; bases with no gene match: 6. CDR1 SGHNT and CDR2 YENEEA come from the germline V gene. CDR3 size: 13 residues. The CDR3 region has the DNA TGTGCCTGCGGCACTAGCGGCACAGATACGCAGTATTTT. It encodes CACGTSGTDTQYF.

This clone was detected only once. This specimen includes other DNA sequences encoding the same CDR3. The chain joins TRBV6-5 to TRBJ1-2; D might be TRBD1 (6 bases). In germline, CDR1 is MNHEY, CDR2 SVGAGI. The V end lost 6 bases, the J end lost 2 bases, and 10 bases lay between the germline ends. CDR3 length: 13 amino acids. The CDR3 reads CASSRTENYGYTF. CDR3 DNA sequence: TGTGCCAGCAGCCGGACAGAAAACTATGGCTACACCTTC.

This sequence joins TRBV28 and TRBJ2-7; no reliable D call. Trimming left V 8 bases short and J 3 bases short, with 17 bases between. CDR1 MDHEN and CDR2 SYDVKM come from the germline V gene. This CDR3 region has 14 residues. CDR3 in amino acids: CASVRTAAYYEQYF. Here the CDR3 DNA reads TGTGCCAGCGTGCGCACGGCGGCGTACTACGAGCAGTACTTC.

J is TRBJ2-5 and V is TRBV5-1; 8 nucleotides agree with TRBD1. The CDR3 is 15 residues long. Germline V lookup: CDR1 SGHRS, CDR2 YFSETQ. The trim removed 4 bases at V and 5 bases at J, leaving 10 bases unmatched. The CDR3 region has the DNA TGCGCCAGCAGCCGGACAGGGCCGCTGGGGGAGACCCAGTACTTC. Translated, it gives CASSRTGPLGETQYF.

The CDR3 DNA sequence: TGTGCCAGCAGCTTAACAGGGGCTGACAATGAGCAGTTCTTC. Amino acids: CASSLTGADNEQFF. This chain uses TRBV7-9 with TRBJ2-1, with 7 bases aligning to TRBD1. Trimming cost V 2 bases and J 5 bases; bases outside gene matches: 3. The CDR3 runs 14 residues. Germline-derived CDR1 and CDR2 are SEHNR and FQNEAQ (reference sequence).

The chain links TRBV6-5 to TRBJ1-1, with D hard to call. The CDR3 has 13 amino acids. V lost 5 bases to trimming and J lost 1 base, with 8 bases between them. CDR1 is MNHEY, CDR2 SVGAGI, per germline. As DNA, the CDR3 is TGTGCCAGCAGTCGTACAAGGAACACTGAAGCTTTCTTT. Its protein is CASSRTRNTEAFF.

V is TRBV29-1 and J is TRBJ2-7, with D possibly matching TRBD2 (5 bases). Per the germline V gene, CDR1 is SQVTM and CDR2 is ANQGSEA. The CDR3 is made up of 15 amino acids. The V gene lost 3 bases and the J gene lost 0 bases, with 15 bases spanning the gap. The CDR3 protein is CSVDRPGSSSYEQYF. CDR3 bases: TGCAGCGTTGATAGGCCGGGGTCTAGCTCCTACGAGCAGTACTTC.

J is TRBJ1-1 and V is TRBV6-5; a weak D match, TRBD1 (5 bases). CDR1 is MNHEY, CDR2 SVGAGI, per germline. Trimming shortened V by 0 bases and J by 5 bases, and 13 bases separated the two germline ends. The CDR3 length is 15 residues. CDR3 coding DNA: TGTGCCAGCAGTTACTCGTTTGCGGGGGATACTGAAGCTTTCTTT. It encodes CASSYSFAGDTEAFF.

This clone was detected a few times. In the same sample, other DNA sequences code for this CDR3. The chain has TRBV29-1 and TRBJ1-1; 7 bases agree with TRBD1. This CDR3 region has 13 residues. Germline values: CDR1 SQVTM, CDR2 ANQGSEA. The trim removed 6 bases at V and 0 bases at J, leaving 4 bases unmatched. CDR3 loop: CSVLTGMNTEAFF. The CDR3 DNA sequence: TGCAGCGTGCTGACAGGGATGAACACTGAAGCTTTCTTT.

The chain is built from TRBV12-3 or TRBV12-4 and TRBJ1-1; no reliable D call. V shed 5 bases and J shed 7 bases, with 14 bases lying between them. The CDR3 covers 13 residues. This CDR3 is CASSLPGGLEAFF. For the CDR3, the DNA is TGTGCCAGCAGTCTCCCCGGAGGACTTGAAGCTTTCTTT.

The V call is TRBV7-3, the J call TRBJ2-3; the match to TRBD1 covers 9 bases. V trimming: 3 bases; J trimming: 2 bases; junction bases outside the gene matches: 3. Looked up from germline, CDR1 is SGHTA and CDR2 is FQGTGA. The length of the CDR3 is 15 residues. The DNA of the CDR3 is TGTGCCAGCAGCTTGGACAGGGGATACACAGATACGCAGTATTTT. Translation: CASSLDRGYTDTQYF.

The chain joins TRBV19 to TRBJ1-3, with D uncertain. Germline V gives CDR1 LNHDA, CDR2 SQIVND (reference sequence). The CDR3 length is 14 residues. With 3 bases removed from V and 2 bases from J, the gap between germline ends came to 8 bases. CDR3 DNA: TGTGCCAGTAGTATCGTCGGGGCTGGAAACACCATATATTTT. Protein: CASSIVGAGNTIYF.

The rearrangement links TRBV6-2 or TRBV6-3 to TRBJ2-1; 8 bases map to TRBD1. Germline V gene sequence: CDR1 MNHEY, CDR2 SVGEGT. The junction had 9 bases not matched to a gene; V was cut back by 6 bases and J by 2 bases. CDR3 length equals 16 residues. The CDR3 DNA reads as TGTGCCAGCAGGTACCTCCCAGGGGGCGCCTACAATGAGCAGTTCTTC. Translated: CASRYLPGGAYNEQFF.

The chain couples TRBV5-1 to TRBJ2-2; the match to TRBD2 covers 8 bases. The CDR3 length is 15 residues. From germline, CDR1 is SGHRS and CDR2 YFSETQ. With 6 bases clipped from V and 4 bases from J, the junction kept 8 bases outside the gene matches. CDR3 sequence (DNA): TGCGCCAGCAAGAGGCGGGAGGTTGGCACCGGGGAGCTGTTTTTT. Translating gives CASKRREVGTGELFF.

The chain uses TRBV5-6 and TRBJ1-2; D remains ambiguous. CDR1 SGHDT and CDR2 YYEEEE come from the germline V gene. Trimming removed 5 bases from V and 0 bases from J, with 5 bases in between. This CDR3 is 12 amino acids long. CDR3: CASREANYGYTF. The CDR3 DNA sequence: TGTGCCAGCAGGGAGGCTAACTATGGCTACACCTTC.

This chain joins TRBV19 and TRBJ1-5; TRBD1 might be the D (6 bases). The CDR3 is 14 residues long. Germline V gives CDR1 LNHDA, CDR2 SQIVND (reference sequence). V lost 5 bases and J 6 bases, leaving 14 bases between the germline ends. CDR3 protein: CASSARTAVQPQHF. The DNA for the CDR3 is TGTGCCAGTAGTGCCCGGACAGCGGTTCAGCCCCAGCATTTT.

The chain is built from TRBV5-6 and TRBJ2-1; 8 bases align to TRBD1. In germline, CDR1 is SGHDT, CDR2 YYEEEE. This CDR3 is built from 15 residues. The trim removed 3 bases at V and 8 bases at J, leaving 10 bases unmatched. Here the CDR3 DNA reads TGTGCCAGCAGCTATGGGACAGGTCGGGGGCATGAGCAGTTCTTC. Translated, it gives CASSYGTGRGHEQFF.

Notes on this clone: Other DNA variants within this sample encode the same CDR3. The chain recombines TRBV5-1 with TRBJ1-1, with a weak D call TRBD1 (6 bases). The V and J ends lost 1 base and 4 bases respectively, with 8 bases between them. CDR3 length: 13 amino acids. In germline, CDR1 is SGHRS, CDR2 YFSETQ. The CDR3 protein is CASSLSGVTEAFF. The CDR3 bases are TGCGCCAGCAGCTTGTCAGGGGTCACTGAAGCTTTCTTT.